The next 12 T cell receptor beta chains were all read from a single sample in a study of T-cell reconstitution after alpha-beta-depleted transplantation in children. Preparing the TCRbeta library involved the use of unique molecular identifiers. TCRdb reanalysed the PCR reads using MiXCR and keeps one entry per CDR3 protein. This sample has 550,000 to 600,000 distinct CDR3 sequences; about 23% occur once, and the top ten carry roughly 13%. Specimen: PBMCs, mostly from graft donor cells, collected 360 days after TCRalphabeta/CD19-depleted stem cell transplant. The receptors derive from a boy under two years old who had a stem cell transplant for acute myeloid leukemia, so the T cells may come from the graft donor.

The V and J genes are TRBV6-1 and TRBJ1-5; perhaps TRBD1 as D (5 bases). Germline V gene data show CDR1 as MNHNS and CDR2 as SASEGT. V was pared by 7 bases and J by 3 bases, with 13 bases between. The CDR3 is 14 residues long. The CDR3 reads CASTTGKNNQPQHF. DNA of the CDR3: TGTGCCAGCACTACAGGAAAGAACAATCAGCCCCAGCATTTT.

The rearrangement joins TRBV5-1 to TRBJ2-7; 8 bases map to TRBD2. Germline-derived CDR1 and CDR2 are SGHRS and YFSETQ. The trim removed 2 bases at V and 3 bases at J, leaving 10 bases unmatched. The CDR3 loop spans 16 amino acids. CDR3 bases: TGCGCCAGCAGCTTTAGGCTAGCGGGTACCTACTACGAGCAGTACTTC. This codes for CASSFRLAGTYYEQYF. Drawing the rest from reference TRBV5-1 and TRBJ2-7, the complete variable domain is KAGVTQTPRYLIKTRGQQVTLSCSPISGHRSVSWYQQTPGQGLQFLFEYFSETQRNKGNFPGRFSGRQFSNSRSEMNVSTLELGDSALYLCASSFRLAGTYYEQYFGPGTRLTVT.

At least ten counts were recorded for this clonotype. The chain uses TRBV20-1 and TRBJ1-5; TRBD1 agrees at 7 bases. The CDR3 covers 16 residues. V lost 0 bases, J lost 0 bases, and 5 bases stayed unmatched. CDR1 is DFQATT and CDR2 is SNEGSKA in the germline V gene (reference sequence). CDR3 amino acids: CSARDRDSDSNQPQHF. CDR3 coding DNA: TGCAGTGCTAGAGATAGGGACAGCGATAGCAATCAGCCCCAGCATTTT.

The J gene is TRBJ2-2, the V gene TRBV5-1; 9 positions agree with TRBD1. The V gene's germline CDR1 is SGHRS and CDR2 YFSETQ. The CDR3 totals 16 residues. The ends lost 1 base at V and 4 bases at J; junction bases unmatched: 5. In nucleotides, the CDR3 is TGCGCCAGCAGCTTGAGGGACAGGGATAGCACCGGGGAGCTGTTTTTT. It encodes CASSLRDRDSTGELFF.

This clonotype was observed at least ten times. The chain has TRBV10-3 and TRBJ2-2; D is unresolved. V lost 2 bases and J 13 bases, leaving 11 bases between the germline ends. This CDR3 comprises 12 residues. Germline CDR1 ENHRY, CDR2 SYGVKD. CDR3 amino acids: CAISEVETVLFF. The CDR3 DNA follows: TGTGCCATCAGTGAGGTGGAGACGGTGCTGTTTTTT.

This clonotype appeared once. The rearrangement joins TRBV27 to TRBJ1-2; D gene unclear. The CDR3 covers 13 residues. Trimming removed 5 bases from V and 1 base from J, with 8 bases in between. Germline CDR1 MNHEY, CDR2 SMNVEV (reference sequence). CDR3: CASSPSSNYGYTF. The CDR3 DNA is TGTGCCAGCAGTCCCTCCAGTAACTATGGCTACACCTTC.

The chain has TRBV20-1 and TRBJ1-1; D is possibly TRBD1 (5 bases). CDR3 size: 17 residues. Germline V gene data show CDR1 as DFQATT and CDR2 as SNEGSKA (reference sequence). V lost 0 bases to trimming and J lost 0 bases, with 17 bases between them. The chain's CDR3 is CSARDKGPQDLNTEAFF. In nucleotides, the CDR3 is TGCAGTGCTAGAGATAAGGGGCCACAGGACCTGAACACTGAAGCTTTCTTT.

This chain uses TRBV10-3 with TRBJ2-7, with D perhaps being TRBD1 or TRBD2 (5 bases each). Trimming cost V 3 bases and J 2 bases, with 11 bases left between them. The germline V gene has CDR1 ENHRY and CDR2 SYGVKD. The CDR3 is made up of 14 amino acids. CDR3 loop: CAISDPGDPYEQYF. Written as DNA, the CDR3 is TGTGCCATCAGTGACCCCGGGGACCCCTACGAGCAGTACTTC.

About this clonotype: With a much larger clone just one base away, this may be a read error. This rearrangement joins TRBV5-1 to TRBJ2-1; the D is unclear. CDR1 SGHRS and CDR2 YFSETQ come from the germline V gene. V dropped 7 bases and J dropped 9 bases, with 11 bases sitting between them. CDR3 length equals 11 residues. CDR3 coding DNA: TGCGCCAGCGGAATTGAGAGTGAGCAGTTCTTC. Residues: CASGIESEQFF. The full variable domain, with the rest looked up from reference TRBV5-1 and TRBJ2-1, is KAGVTQTPRYLIKTRGQQVTLSCSPISGHRSVSWYQQTPGQGLQFLFEYFSETQRNKGNFPGRFSGRQFSNSRSEMNVSTLELGDSALYLCASGIESEQFFGPGTRLTVL.

This chain joins TRBV6-1 and TRBJ2-2; D gene unclear. This CDR3 comprises 15 residues. Trimming took off 6 bases at V and 1 base at J, with 12 bases between the two ends. Per the germline V gene, CDR1 is MNHNS and CDR2 is SASEGT. In nucleotides, the CDR3 is TGTGCCAGCAGACGTTTACCGCAGAACACCGGGGAGCTGTTTTTT. It specifies CASRRLPQNTGELFF.

This clonotype came up many times. This chain links TRBV29-1 with TRBJ2-7; D is undetermined. CDR3 size: 15 residues. Germline loops: CDR1 SQVTM, CDR2 ANQGSEA. V was clipped by 6 bases and J by 7 bases, with 25 bases between them. CDR3 DNA: TGCAGCGTCCGTCTTACATTTGGCAGGTCTGGTGAGCAGTACTTC. Protein: CSVRLTFGRSGEQYF.

The sample holds a few counts of this clonotype. This CDR3 is CASSPWGTSRVETQYF. DNA for the CDR3: TGTGCCAGCAGCCCATGGGGGACTAGCAGAGTGGAGACCCAGTACTTC. V and J are TRBV28 and TRBJ2-5; 9 bases fit TRBD2. The CDR3 runs to 16 residues. The V gene end was trimmed by 6 bases and the J gene end by 5 bases; junction bases not matched to a gene: 13. Looked up from germline, CDR1 is MDHEN and CDR2 is SYDVKM.